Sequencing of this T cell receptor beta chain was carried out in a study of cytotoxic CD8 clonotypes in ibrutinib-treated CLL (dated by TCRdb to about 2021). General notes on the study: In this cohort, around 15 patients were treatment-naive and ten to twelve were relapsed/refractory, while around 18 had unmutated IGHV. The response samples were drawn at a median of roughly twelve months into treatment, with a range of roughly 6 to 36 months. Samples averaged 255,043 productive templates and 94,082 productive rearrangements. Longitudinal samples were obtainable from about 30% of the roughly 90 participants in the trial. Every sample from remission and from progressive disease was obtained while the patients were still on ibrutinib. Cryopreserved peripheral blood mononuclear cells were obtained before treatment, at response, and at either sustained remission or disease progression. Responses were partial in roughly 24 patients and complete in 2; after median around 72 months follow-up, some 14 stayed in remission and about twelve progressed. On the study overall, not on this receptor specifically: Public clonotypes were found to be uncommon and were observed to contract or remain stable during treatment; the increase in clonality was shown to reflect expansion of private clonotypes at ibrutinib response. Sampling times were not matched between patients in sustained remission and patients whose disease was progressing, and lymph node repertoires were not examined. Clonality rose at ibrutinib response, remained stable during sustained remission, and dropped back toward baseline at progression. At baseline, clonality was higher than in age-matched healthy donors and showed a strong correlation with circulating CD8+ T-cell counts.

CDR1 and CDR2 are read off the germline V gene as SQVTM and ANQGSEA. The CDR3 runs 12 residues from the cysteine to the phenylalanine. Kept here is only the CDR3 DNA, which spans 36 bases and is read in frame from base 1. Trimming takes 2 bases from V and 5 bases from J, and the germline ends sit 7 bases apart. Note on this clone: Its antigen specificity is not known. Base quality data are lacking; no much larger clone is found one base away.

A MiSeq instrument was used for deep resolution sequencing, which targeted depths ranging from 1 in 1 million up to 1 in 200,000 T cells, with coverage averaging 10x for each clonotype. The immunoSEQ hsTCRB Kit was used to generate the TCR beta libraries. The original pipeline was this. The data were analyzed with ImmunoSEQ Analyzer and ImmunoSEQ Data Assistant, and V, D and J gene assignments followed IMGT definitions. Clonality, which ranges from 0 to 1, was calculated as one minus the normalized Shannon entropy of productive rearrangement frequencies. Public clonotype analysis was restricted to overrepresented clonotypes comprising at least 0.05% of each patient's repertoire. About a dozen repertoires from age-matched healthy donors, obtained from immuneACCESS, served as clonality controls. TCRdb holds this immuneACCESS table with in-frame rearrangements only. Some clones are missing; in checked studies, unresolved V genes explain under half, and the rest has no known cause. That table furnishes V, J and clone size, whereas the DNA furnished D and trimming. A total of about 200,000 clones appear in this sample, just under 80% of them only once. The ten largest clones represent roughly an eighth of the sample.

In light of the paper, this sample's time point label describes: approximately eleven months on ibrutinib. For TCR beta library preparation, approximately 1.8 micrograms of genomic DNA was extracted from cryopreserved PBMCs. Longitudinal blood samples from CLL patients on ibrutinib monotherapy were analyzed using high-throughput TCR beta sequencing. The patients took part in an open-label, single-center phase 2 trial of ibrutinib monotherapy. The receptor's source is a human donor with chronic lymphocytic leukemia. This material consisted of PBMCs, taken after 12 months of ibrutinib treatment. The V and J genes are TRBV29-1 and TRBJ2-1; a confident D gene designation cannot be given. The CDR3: CSVERPNNEQFF. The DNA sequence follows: TGCAGCGTTGAACGGCCAAACAATGAGCAGTTCTTC.